This T cell receptor beta chain is from a study of T cells in Graves' hyperthyroidism and ophthalmopathy. Germline-derived CDR1 and CDR2 are SQVTM and ANQGSEA. Trimming at V came to 4 bases and at J to 1 base, leaving 6 bases not matched to a gene. The CDR3 totals 14 residues. Amplification yielded TCR beta CDR3 regions, with RNA transcripts as the source. First-round RT-PCR of the TCR CDR3 relied on the HTBI primer set. TCRdb analysed the multiplex PCR reads with MiXCR anew, one entry per CDR3 protein. The sample lists a few hundred thousand distinct CDR3 sequences; about half were seen once. Hyperthyroidism of Graves' type that showed no ophthalmopathy progression within 18 months was stable. Together with thyroid ultrasound, orbital computed tomography, serum thyroxine and TRAb, clinical symptoms were used for diagnoses.

The TCR was taken from a woman under 30 with Graves' hyperthyroidism. Sequencing was performed on peripheral blood or thyroid tissue (not recorded which). This chain uses TRBV29-1 with TRBJ2-5; 7 bases agree with TRBD2. The CDR3 here is CSVASSGFQETQYF. CDR3 DNA: TGCAGCGTTGCCAGTAGCGGGTTCCAAGAGACCCAGTACTTC.